This T cell receptor (beta chain) was recovered during a study of tumor and adjacent non-tumor tissue in lung cancer. About the study: There were about 12 adenocarcinoma, 2 squamous cell carcinoma and 1 small cell lung cancer cases.

A modified ARM-PCR protocol with three rounds of nested PCR amplified TCRbeta. MiXCR, run by TCRdb on the multiplex PCR reads, gives a single entry per CDR3 protein. Among approximately 62,000 distinct CDR3 sequences listed, over 60% were seen once. No cell sorting was done before RNA was extracted from the tissue. This non-tumor lung sample came from over 3 cm beyond the tumor edge. Chemotherapy-naive patients with new lung cancer underwent thoracic surgery in China, August–late 2014. This clonotype was picked up many times. The clonotype was recovered from a man in his 70s with non-small cell lung cancer. Sequenced sample: distant non-tumor lung tissue.

CDR3 sequence (DNA): TGTGCCAGCAGCTCTACAGGGTCTACGGCTTTCTTT. Translated: CASSSTGSTAFF. This sequence joins TRBV5-4 and TRBJ1-1, with a tentative D call TRBD1 (6 bases). Between the trimmed V and J ends, which lost 3 bases and 11 bases, there was a span of 14 bases. The CDR3 length is 12 residues. Germline V CDR1 and CDR2: SGHNT, YYREEE (reference sequence). The entire variable domain, with the rest obtained from reference TRBV5-4 and TRBJ1-1, is as follows: ETGVTQSPTHLIKTRGQQVTLRCSSQSGHNTVSWYQQALGQGPQFIFQYYREEENGRGNFPPRFSGLQFPNYSSELNVNALELDDSALYLCASSSTGSTAFFGQGTRLTVV.